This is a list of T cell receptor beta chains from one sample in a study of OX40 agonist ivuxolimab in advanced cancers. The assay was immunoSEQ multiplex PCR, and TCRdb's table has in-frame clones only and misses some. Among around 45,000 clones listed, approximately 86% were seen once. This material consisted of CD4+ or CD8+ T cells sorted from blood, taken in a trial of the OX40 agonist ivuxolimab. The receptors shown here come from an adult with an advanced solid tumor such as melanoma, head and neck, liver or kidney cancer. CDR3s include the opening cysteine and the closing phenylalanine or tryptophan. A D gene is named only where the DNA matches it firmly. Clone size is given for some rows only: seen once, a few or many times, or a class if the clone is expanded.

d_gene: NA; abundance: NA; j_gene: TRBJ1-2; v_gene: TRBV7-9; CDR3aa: CASSLEEANYGYTF; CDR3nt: TGTGCCAGCAGCTTGGAGGAGGCTAACTATGGCTACACCTTC
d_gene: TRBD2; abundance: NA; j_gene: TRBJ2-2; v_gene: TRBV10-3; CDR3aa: CAIGTSGSTNTGELFF; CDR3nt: TGTGCCATTGGGACTAGCGGGAGTACAAACACCGGGGAGCTGTTTTTT
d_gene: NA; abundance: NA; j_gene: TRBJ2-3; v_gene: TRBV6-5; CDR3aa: CASSYEVVGTDTQYF; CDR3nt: TGTGCCAGCAGTTACGAGGTTGTCGGTACAGATACGCAGTATTTT
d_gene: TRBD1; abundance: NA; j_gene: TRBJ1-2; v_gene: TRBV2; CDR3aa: CASSLTGGLGGYTF; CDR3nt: TGTGCCAGCAGTCTGACAGGGGGCTTGGGTGGCTACACCTTC
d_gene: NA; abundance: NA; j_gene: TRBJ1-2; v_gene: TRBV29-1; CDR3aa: CSAGQRSNYGYTF; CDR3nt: TGCAGCGCCGGACAGAGATCTAACTATGGCTACACCTTC
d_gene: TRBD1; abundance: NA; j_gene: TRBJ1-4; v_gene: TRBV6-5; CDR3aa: CASSWGTANEKLFF; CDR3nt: TGTGCCAGCAGTTGGGGGACAGCTAATGAAAAACTGTTTTTT
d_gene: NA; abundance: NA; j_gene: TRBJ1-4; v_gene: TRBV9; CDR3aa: CASSVTGTTNEKLFF; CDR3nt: TGTGCCAGCAGCGTAACAGGGACAACTAATGAAAAACTGTTTTTT
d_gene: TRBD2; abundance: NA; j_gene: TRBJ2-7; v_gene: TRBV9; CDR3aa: CASSVGSGGSAYEQYF; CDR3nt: TGTGCCAGCAGCGTGGGGAGCGGGGGTTCAGCCTACGAGCAGTACTTC
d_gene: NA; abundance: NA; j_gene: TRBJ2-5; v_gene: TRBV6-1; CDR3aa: CASSELYSQETQYF; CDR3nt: TGTGCCAGCAGTGAACTTTACAGCCAAGAGACCCAGTACTTC
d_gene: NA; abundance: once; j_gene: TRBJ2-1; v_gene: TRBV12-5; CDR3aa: CASGLVPNEQFF; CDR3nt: TGTGCTAGTGGTTTGGTACCCAATGAGCAGTTCTTC
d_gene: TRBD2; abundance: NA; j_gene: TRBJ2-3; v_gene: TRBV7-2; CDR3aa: CASSTGLAGGPDTQYF; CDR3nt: TGTGCCAGCAGCACCGGACTAGCGGGGGGGCCCGATACGCAGTATTTT
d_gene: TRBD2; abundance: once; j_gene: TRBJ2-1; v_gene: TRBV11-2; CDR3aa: CASSLRVTSGNEQFF; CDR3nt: TGTGCCAGCAGCTTAAGGGTGACTAGCGGGAATGAGCAGTTCTTC
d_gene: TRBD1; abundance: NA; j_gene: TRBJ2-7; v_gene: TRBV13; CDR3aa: CASSSSSTGVRGEQYF; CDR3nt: TGTGCCAGCAGCTCCTCTTCAACAGGGGTACGGGGCGAGCAGTACTTC
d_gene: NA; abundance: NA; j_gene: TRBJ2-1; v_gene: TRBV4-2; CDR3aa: CASSNPSSEQFF; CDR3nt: TGTGCCAGCAGCAATCCTAGCTCCGAGCAGTTCTTC
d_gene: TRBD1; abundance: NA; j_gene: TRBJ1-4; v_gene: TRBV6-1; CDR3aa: CASRDTGDEKLFF; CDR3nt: TGTGCCAGCAGAGACACAGGGGACGAAAAACTGTTTTTT
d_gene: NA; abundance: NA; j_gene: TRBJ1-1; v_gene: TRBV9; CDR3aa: CASSVNRETEAFF; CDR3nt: TGTGCCAGCAGCGTAAATCGGGAAACTGAAGCTTTCTTT
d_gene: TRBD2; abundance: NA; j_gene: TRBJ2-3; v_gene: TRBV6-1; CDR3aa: CASSLSGSADTQYF; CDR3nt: TGTGCCAGCAGCCTTAGCGGGAGCGCAGATACGCAGTATTTT
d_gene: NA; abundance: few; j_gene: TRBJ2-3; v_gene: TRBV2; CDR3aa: CASSEAPIDTQYF; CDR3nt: TGTGCCAGCAGTGAAGCCCCCATAGATACGCAGTATTTT
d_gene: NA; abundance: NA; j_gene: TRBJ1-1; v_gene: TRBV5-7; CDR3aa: CASSLGGIGTEAFF; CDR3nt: TGTGCCAGCAGCTTGGGGGGTATCGGCACTGAAGCTTTCTTT
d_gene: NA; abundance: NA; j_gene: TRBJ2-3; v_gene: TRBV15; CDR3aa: CATSIHGLLDTQYF; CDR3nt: TGTGCCACCAGCATACATGGACTCCTTGATACGCAGTATTTT
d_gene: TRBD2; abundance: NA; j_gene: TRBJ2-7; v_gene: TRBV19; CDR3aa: CASSGGDEGTYEQYF; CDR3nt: TGTGCCAGTAGCGGGGGGGACGAAGGGACCTACGAGCAGTACTTC
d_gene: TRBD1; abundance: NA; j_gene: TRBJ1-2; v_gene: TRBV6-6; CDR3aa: CASRIFGQGANYGYTF; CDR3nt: TGTGCCAGCAGAATTTTCGGACAGGGGGCTAACTATGGCTACACCTTC
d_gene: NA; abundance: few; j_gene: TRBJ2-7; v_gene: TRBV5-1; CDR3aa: CASSLSGGTYEQYF; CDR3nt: TGCGCCAGCAGCTTGTCAGGGGGGACCTACGAGCAGTACTTC
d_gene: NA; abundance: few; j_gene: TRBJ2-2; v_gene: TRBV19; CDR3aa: CASSIVPGLVAGELFF; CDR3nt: TGTGCCAGTAGTATTGTACCAGGGTTGGTCGCCGGGGAGCTGTTTTTT
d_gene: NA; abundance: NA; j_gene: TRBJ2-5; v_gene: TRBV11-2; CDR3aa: CASSRTQETQYF; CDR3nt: TGTGCCAGCAGCAGAACACAAGAGACCCAGTACTTC
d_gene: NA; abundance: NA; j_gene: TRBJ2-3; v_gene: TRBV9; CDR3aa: CASSVEPNYTQYF; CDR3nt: TGTGCCAGCAGCGTAGAGCCCAATTATACGCAGTATTTT
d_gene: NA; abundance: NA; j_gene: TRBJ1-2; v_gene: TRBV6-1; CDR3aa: CASSATLYGYTF; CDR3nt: TGTGCCAGCAGCGCGACCCTCTATGGCTACACCTTC
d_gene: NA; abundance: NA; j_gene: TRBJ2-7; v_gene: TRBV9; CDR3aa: CASSVGNRDDEQYF; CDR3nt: TGTGCCAGCAGCGTAGGGAACAGGGACGACGAGCAGTACTTC
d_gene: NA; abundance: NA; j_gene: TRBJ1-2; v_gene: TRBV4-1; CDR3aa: CASSQEQQGVYGYTF; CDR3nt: TGCGCCAGCAGCCAAGAGCAACAGGGAGTATATGGCTACACCTTC
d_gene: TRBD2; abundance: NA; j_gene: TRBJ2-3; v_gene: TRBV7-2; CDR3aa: CASSPQRGWADTQYF; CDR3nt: TGTGCCAGCAGCCCTCAGCGGGGGTGGGCAGATACGCAGTATTTT
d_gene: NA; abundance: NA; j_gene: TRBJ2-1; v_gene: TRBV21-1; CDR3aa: CASRVYIVHHSDNEQFF; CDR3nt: TGTGCCAGCAGGGTCTATATAGTACACCATTCCGACAATGAGCAGTTCTTC
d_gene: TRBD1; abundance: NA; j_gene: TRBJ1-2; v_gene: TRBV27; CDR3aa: CASRPTGFSLYGYTF; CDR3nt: TGTGCCAGCAGACCGACAGGGTTTTCCCTCTATGGCTACACCTTC
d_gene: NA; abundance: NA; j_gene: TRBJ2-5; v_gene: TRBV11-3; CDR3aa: CASSSLGSRTIIQETQYF; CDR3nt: TGTGCCAGCAGCTCCTTAGGGAGCAGAACCATCATCCAAGAGACCCAGTACTTC
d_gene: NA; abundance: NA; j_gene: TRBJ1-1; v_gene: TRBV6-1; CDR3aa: CASSLVGREAFF; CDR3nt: TGTGCCAGCAGTCTCGTGGGGAGGGAAGCTTTCTTT
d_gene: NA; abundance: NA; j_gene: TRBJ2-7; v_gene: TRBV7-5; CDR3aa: CARSVRDRGSEQYF; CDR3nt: TGTGCCAGAAGCGTCCGGGACAGGGGTAGCGAGCAGTACTTC
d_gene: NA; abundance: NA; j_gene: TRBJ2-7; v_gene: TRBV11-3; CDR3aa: CASSLSFSYEQYF; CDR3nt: TGTGCCAGCAGCTTATCTTTTTCCTACGAGCAGTACTTC
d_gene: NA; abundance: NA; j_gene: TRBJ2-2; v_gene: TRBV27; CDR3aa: CASSFEAHKTGELFF; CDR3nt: TGTGCCAGCAGTTTTGAGGCTCACAAGACCGGGGAGCTGTTTTTT
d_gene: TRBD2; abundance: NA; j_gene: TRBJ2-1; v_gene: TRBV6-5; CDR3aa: CASRPGGAYEQFF; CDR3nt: TGTGCCAGCAGGCCCGGGGGGGCGTATGAGCAGTTCTTC
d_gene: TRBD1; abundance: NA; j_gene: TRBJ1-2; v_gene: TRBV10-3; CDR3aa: CAIRGDRVANYGYTF; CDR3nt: TGTGCCATCAGAGGGGACAGGGTAGCTAACTATGGCTACACCTTC
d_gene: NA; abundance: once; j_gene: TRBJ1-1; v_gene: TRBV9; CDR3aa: CASSAKSTETEAFF; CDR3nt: TGTGCCAGCAGCGCAAAATCGACGGAGACTGAAGCTTTCTTT
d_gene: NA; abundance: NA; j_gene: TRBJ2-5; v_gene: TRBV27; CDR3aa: CASSGGRETQYF; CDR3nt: TGTGCCAGCAGCGGGGGGCGGGAGACCCAGTACTTC
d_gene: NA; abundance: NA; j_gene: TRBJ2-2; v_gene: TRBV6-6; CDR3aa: CASSYSTGGNTGELFF; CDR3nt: TGTGCCAGCAGTTACTCGACCGGGGGGAACACCGGGGAGCTGTTTTTT
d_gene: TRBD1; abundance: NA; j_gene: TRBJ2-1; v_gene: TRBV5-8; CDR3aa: CASSLPLPGQGKGEQFF; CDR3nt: TGTGCCAGCAGTCTCCCCCTCCCGGGACAGGGTAAGGGTGAGCAGTTCTTC
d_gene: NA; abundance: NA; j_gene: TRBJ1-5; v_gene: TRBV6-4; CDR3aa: CASSDRCQPQHF; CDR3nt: TGTGCCAGCAGTGACCGTTGCCAGCCCCAGCATTTT
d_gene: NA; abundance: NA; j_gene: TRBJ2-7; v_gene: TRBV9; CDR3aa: CASSPRVLAPDEQYF; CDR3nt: TGTGCCAGCAGCCCCAGAGTTCTAGCGCCCGACGAGCAGTACTTC
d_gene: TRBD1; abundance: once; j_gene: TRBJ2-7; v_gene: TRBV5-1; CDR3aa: CASSLAMKGAVDEQYF; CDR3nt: TGCGCCAGCAGCTTGGCCATGAAGGGGGCGGTCGACGAGCAGTACTTC
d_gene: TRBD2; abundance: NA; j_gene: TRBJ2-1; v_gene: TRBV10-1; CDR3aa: CASSEPGLGFNEQFF; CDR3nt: TGCGCCAGCAGTGAGCCCGGACTAGGTTTCAATGAGCAGTTCTTC
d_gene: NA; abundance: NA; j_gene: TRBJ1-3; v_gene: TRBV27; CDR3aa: CASKKLGVVGNTIYF; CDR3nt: TGTGCCAGCAAAAAGCTCGGGGTCGTGGGAAACACCATATATTTT
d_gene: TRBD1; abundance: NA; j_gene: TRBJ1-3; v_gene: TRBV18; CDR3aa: CASSPTGGNSGNTIYF; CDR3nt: TGTGCCAGCTCACCAACAGGGGGAAACTCTGGAAACACCATATATTTT
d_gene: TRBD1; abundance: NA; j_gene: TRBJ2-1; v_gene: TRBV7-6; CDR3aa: CASSPRDSFGNEQFF; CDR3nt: TGTGCCAGCAGCCCCAGGGACAGCTTCGGCAATGAGCAGTTCTTC
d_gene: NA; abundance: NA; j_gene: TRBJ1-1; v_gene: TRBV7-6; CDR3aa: CASSASRVWDTEAFF; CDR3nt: TGTGCCAGCAGCGCATCCAGGGTTTGGGACACTGAAGCTTTCTTT
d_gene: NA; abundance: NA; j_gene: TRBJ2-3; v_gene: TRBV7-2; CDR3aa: CASSLETDTQYF; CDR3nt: TGTGCCAGCAGCTTAGAGACAGATACGCAGTATTTT
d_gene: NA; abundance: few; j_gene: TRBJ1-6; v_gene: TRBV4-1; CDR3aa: CASSQGTALLQNSPLHF; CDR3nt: TGCGCCAGCAGCCAGGGGACCGCTTTACTACAGAATTCACCCCTCCACTTT
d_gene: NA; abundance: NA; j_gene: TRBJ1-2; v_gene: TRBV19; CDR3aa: CASSIEAGVYGYTF; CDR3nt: TGTGCCAGTAGTATAGAAGCAGGGGTCTATGGCTACACCTTC
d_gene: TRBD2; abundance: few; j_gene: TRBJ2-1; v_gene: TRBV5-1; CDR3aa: CASSLATSGREGEQFF; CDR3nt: TGCGCCAGCAGCTTGGCCACTAGCGGGAGGGAGGGTGAGCAGTTCTTC
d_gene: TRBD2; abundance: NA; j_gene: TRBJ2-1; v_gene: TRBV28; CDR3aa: CASSPQGGGAPYNEQFF; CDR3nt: TGTGCCAGCAGTCCCCAGGGCGGGGGGGCCCCCTACAATGAGCAGTTCTTC
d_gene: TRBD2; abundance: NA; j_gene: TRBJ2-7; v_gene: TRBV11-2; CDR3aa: CASSLNAGAYEQYF; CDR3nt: TGTGCCAGCAGCTTAAACGCGGGGGCCTACGAGCAGTACTTC
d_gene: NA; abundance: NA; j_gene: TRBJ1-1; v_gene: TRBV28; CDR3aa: CASSITGRNTEAFF; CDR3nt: TGTGCCAGCAGTATTACAGGGAGGAACACTGAAGCTTTCTTT